The 10 T cell receptor beta chains given below trace back to one sample, sequenced in a study of response to subunit inactivated influenza vaccine. TCRdb used MiXCR to reprocess the RT-PCR reads, holding one entry per CDR3 protein. The sample has about 530,000 distinct CDR3 sequences; 10% to 15% are singletons. Sequences were derived from PBMCs from blood, sampled 45 days after vaccination. These receptors were obtained from a man in his fifties who received an inactivated influenza vaccine.

CDR3 sequence: CASSLVALLAGGSGTDTQYF. CDR3 bases: TGTGCCAGCAGCTTAGTAGCGTTATTAGCGGGGGGCTCTGGCACAGATACGCAGTATTTT. The genes are TRBV11-2 and TRBJ2-3; 10 bases fit TRBD2. Germline CDR1 and CDR2: SGHAT and FQNNGV. The CDR3 runs to 20 residues. With 1 base clipped from V and 1 base from J, the junction kept 14 bases outside the gene matches.

J is TRBJ2-2 and V is TRBV7-3; D is possibly TRBD2 (6 bases). The V and J ends lost 2 bases and 0 bases respectively, with 10 bases between them. Germline CDR1 reads SGHTA; CDR2 reads FQGTGA. There are 16 residues in the CDR3. The CDR3 nucleotides read TGTGCCAGCAGCTTAGGGCGGACTACGAACACCGGGGAGCTGTTTTTT. This encodes CASSLGRTTNTGELFF.

The gene calls are TRBV4-1 and TRBJ2-2; 8 bases are shared with TRBD2. Trimming at V came to 5 bases and at J to 1 base, leaving 12 bases not matched to a gene. The CDR3 totals 18 residues. Germline lookup yields CDR1 MGHRA and CDR2 YSYEKL. The CDR3: CASSAKQLRGVNTGELFF. CDR3 nucleotides: TGCGCCAGCAGCGCGAAGCAATTGCGGGGGGTGAACACCGGGGAGCTGTTTTTT.

This clonotype was recorded a few times. The V call is TRBV20-1, the J call TRBJ2-7; D unresolved. The germline V and J ends were trimmed by 5 bases and 2 bases, with 16 bases remaining between them. Germline CDR1 is DFQATT and CDR2 is SNEGSKA (reference sequence). The CDR3 is made up of 14 amino acids. The CDR3 spells CSAPLIGSTYEQYF. As DNA, the CDR3 is TGCAGTGCTCCCCTGATTGGAAGCACCTACGAGCAGTACTTC.

This clonotype showed up just a few times. The chain is built from TRBV6-5 and TRBJ1-4; tentatively, D is TRBD1 (5 bases). The CDR3 length is 16 residues. Trimming stripped 0 bases from V and 7 bases from J, with 15 bases between. Per the germline V gene, CDR1 is MNHEY and CDR2 is SVGAGI. DNA for the CDR3: TGTGCCAGCAGTTACTCACCTCGGGACGCCAGTGAAAAACTGTTTTTT. Translation: CASSYSPRDASEKLFF.

This clonotype was seen a handful of times. The chain is built from TRBV11-2 and TRBJ2-5, with D maybe TRBD2 (6 bases). The ends were cut back, 10 bases at V and 5 bases at J, with 11 bases in the middle. CDR1 and CDR2 from the germline V gene are SGHAT and FQNNGV. The length of the CDR3 is 11 residues. The DNA of the CDR3 is TGTGCCACCAGGGAGGCGGAGACCCAGTACTTC. This sequence encodes CATREAETQYF.

This clonotype was observed many times. The V and J genes are TRBV6-4 and TRBJ2-2; 8 bases map to TRBD2. Germline CDR1 MRHNA, CDR2 SNTAGT. The CDR3 is made up of 14 amino acids. V dropped 6 bases and J dropped 5; count of bases not matched to a gene: 5. CDR3 residues: CASRLAEGTGELFF. The CDR3 nucleotides are TGTGCCAGCAGACTAGCGGAAGGGACCGGGGAGCTGTTTTTT.

This clonotype showed up many times. This rearrangement joins TRBV10-3 to TRBJ2-5, with D maybe TRBD2 (5 bases). The V gene's germline CDR1 is ENHRY and CDR2 SYGVKD. Trimming removed 0 bases from V and 1 base from J, with 9 bases in between. This CDR3 has 15 residues. The CDR3 reads CAISESGAVQETQYF. The CDR3 nucleotides read TGTGCCATCAGTGAGTCGGGAGCAGTCCAAGAGACCCAGTACTTC.

This clonotype was counted at least ten times. This chain connects TRBV20-1 to TRBJ1-5; D unresolved. Trimming cost V 2 bases and J 0 bases, with 5 bases left between them. This CDR3 contains 13 residues. Per the germline V gene, CDR1 is DFQATT and CDR2 is SNEGSKA (reference sequence). This CDR3 is CSARTASNQPQHF. As DNA, the CDR3 is TGCAGTGCTAGAACAGCTAGCAATCAGCCCCAGCATTTT.

The gene calls are TRBV6-1 and TRBJ1-5; D not resolved. Trimming removed 5 bases from V and 1 base from J, with 15 bases in between. In germline, CDR1 is MNHNS, CDR2 SASEGT. The CDR3 extends over 16 amino acids. CDR3 amino acids: CASSLGPPGSNQPQHF. The CDR3 DNA is TGTGCCAGCAGTCTTGGACCCCCTGGGAGCAATCAGCCCCAGCATTTT.